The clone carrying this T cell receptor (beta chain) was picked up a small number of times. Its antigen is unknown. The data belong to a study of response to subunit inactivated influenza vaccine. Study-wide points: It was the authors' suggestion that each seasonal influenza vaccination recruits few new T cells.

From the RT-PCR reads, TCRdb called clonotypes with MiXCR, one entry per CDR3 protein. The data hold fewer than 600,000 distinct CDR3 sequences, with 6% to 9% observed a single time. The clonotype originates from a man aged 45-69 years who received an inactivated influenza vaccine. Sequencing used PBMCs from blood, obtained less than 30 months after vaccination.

CDR3 region: CASSATGESPPLHF. The CDR3 bases are TGTGCCAGCAGTGCTACAGGGGAGAGTCCACCCCTCCACTTT. The V call is TRBV6-1, the J call TRBJ1-6, with 7 positions matching TRBD1. The trim removed 4 bases at V and 11 bases at J, leaving 8 bases unmatched. The CDR3 consists of 14 residues. Germline values: CDR1 MNHNS, CDR2 SASEGT.